Presented here are 7 T cell receptor beta chains from one specimen sequenced in a study of T cell clones after liver transplantation (dated by TCRdb to the late 2010s). Library construction relied on the immunoSEQ multiplex PCR assay. Imported from immuneACCESS, the table was reduced by TCRdb to in-frame sequences with V and J called. These copies leave out some clones; in studies compared against another copy, an unresolved V gene accounts for under half, and the cause of the remainder is not known. In all, the sample holds some 80,000 clones, and about 85% of those were seen once. The ten biggest clones cover 2% to 2.5% of the sample. The specimen comprised CD4+ T cells from blood, sampled around 48 months after liver transplant. These receptors all stem from a human patient who received a liver transplant. Some T cells may be donor cells from the graft after a transplant.

A single count supports this clone. This rearrangement joins TRBV7-8 to TRBJ2-2; D is unclear. The CDR3 totals 11 residues. V gave up 5 bases and J gave up 8 bases, with 6 bases separating them. Germline CDR1 SGHVS, CDR2 FQNEAQ. The DNA of the CDR3 is TGTGCCAGCAGCCCTATAGGGGAGCTGTTTTTT. Translated: CASSPIGELFF.

This chain uses TRBV6-6 with TRBJ2-2, with a possible D match to TRBD2 (5 bases). Germline CDR1 and CDR2: MNHNY and SVGAGI (reference sequence). This CDR3 has 14 residues. The V and J ends lost 8 bases and 6 bases respectively, with 16 bases between them. The CDR3 loop reads CASQWTDSAGELFF. The CDR3 nucleotides read TGTGCCAGCCAGTGGACTGATAGTGCCGGGGAGCTGTTTTTT.

The chain combines TRBV6-4 with TRBJ1-1; no firm D call. The germline gives CDR1 MRHNA, CDR2 SNTAGT. V shed 7 bases and J shed 5 bases, with 14 bases lying between them. This CDR3 is 13 amino acids long. The CDR3 reads CASKNAAGTEAFF. The CDR3 DNA reads as TGTGCCAGCAAGAACGCGGCGGGGACTGAAGCTTTCTTT.

The rearrangement joins TRBV12-5 to TRBJ2-2; the D call may be TRBD1 or TRBD2 (6 bases each). Trimming stripped 0 bases from V and 0 bases from J, with 11 bases between. Germline V lookup: CDR1 LGHNT, CDR2 FRNRAP. This CDR3 region has 17 residues. CDR3 protein: CASGLVYRGPNTGELFF. The DNA for the CDR3 is TGTGCTAGTGGTTTGGTCTACCGGGGGCCGAACACCGGGGAGCTGTTTTTT.

V gene TRBV18 combines with J gene TRBJ2-4, with 8 bases aligning to TRBD1. This CDR3 comprises 16 residues. The germline V gene encodes CDR1 KGHSH and CDR2 LQKENI. Trimming removed 2 bases from V and 0 bases from J; junction bases left unmatched: 3. The CDR3 nucleotides read TGTGCCAGCTCACCAGGACAGGGTATAGCCAAAAACATTCAGTACTTC. It encodes CASSPGQGIAKNIQYF. Supplemented by reference TRBV18 and TRBJ2-4, the full variable domain reads NAGVMQNPRHLVRRRGQEARLRCSPMKGHSHVYWYRQLPEEGLKFMVYLQKENIIDESGMPKERFSAEFPKEGPSILRIQQVVRGDSAAYFCASSPGQGIAKNIQYFGAGTRLSVL.

The table lists this clone with a few counts. J is TRBJ1-1 and V is TRBV27; no clear D gene. V was pared by 0 bases and J by 4 bases, with 6 bases between. The CDR3 extends over 13 amino acids. CDR1 and CDR2 from the germline V gene are MNHEY and SMNVEV (reference sequence). The CDR3 DNA reads as TGTGCCAGCAGTTTATCCAGAAGCACTGAAGCTTTCTTT. Amino acids: CASSLSRSTEAFF.

The genes are TRBV7-2 and TRBJ2-7; TRBD2 agrees at 13 bases. Germline values: CDR1 SGHTA, CDR2 FQGNSA. Trimming removed 5 bases from V and 6 bases from J; junction bases left unmatched: 7. This CDR3 contains 15 residues. In DNA, the CDR3 is TGTGCCAGCAGCCCCAGGACTAGCGGGAGCCGCGAGCAGTACTTC. This encodes CASSPRTSGSREQYF.